The present TCR beta chain was sequenced within a study of blood T cell repertoires in COVID-19. Study information: There were acute and convalescent COVID-19 samples, and they came from the United States, Italy and Spain. PBMCs, B-cell-depleted T cells, or T cells provided the cDNA or gDNA that made up the material.

Germline V CDR1 and CDR2: ENHRY, SYGVKD. The CDR3 has 15 residues. Trimming removed 3 bases from V and 3 bases from J, with 14 bases in between. In the original analysis: Cell counts per sample came from amplifying reference gene primers. The assay was immunoSEQ multiplex PCR, and TCRdb's table has in-frame clones only and misses some. The V and J calls and clone size were taken over from that table, and D and trimming were inferred from the DNA. The sample carries 200,000 or so clones, roughly 89% recorded once. This receptor was taken from a man in his 60s who had recovered from COVID-19. Sequencing used peripheral blood. The chain uses TRBV10-3 and TRBJ2-5; possible D gene TRBD2, 6 bases. CDR3 sequence reads: CAISDQGGFEETQYF. CDR3 bases: TGTGCCATCAGTGATCAGGGAGGATTCGAAGAGACCCAGTACTTC.